The table lists the clone carrying this T cell receptor beta chain with many counts. Its antigen is not known. This specimen belongs to a study of regulatory T cells in long-lasting Graves disease. From germline, CDR1 is MNHEY and CDR2 SVGEGT. The J segment lost 5 bases and the V segment lost 5 bases, leaving 9 bases of the junction unmatched. The CDR3 extends over 14 amino acids. CDR3 regions were amplified by Arm-PCR using iRepertoire HTBI primers to build TCR beta libraries. From the multiplex PCR reads, TCRdb called clonotypes with MiXCR, one entry per CDR3 protein. The sample has hundreds of thousands of distinct CDR3 sequences, around a fifth seen once. Broader study findings: Preferential use of TRBV28, TRBJ1-2 and TRBJ2-5 was seen in persistent disease.

The time point is: persistent/refractory GD, antithyroid drugs over 5 years with positive TRAb. PBMCs were the source of the RNA used for TCR sequencing. The receptor was derived from a female donor with Graves disease. This specimen consisted of peripheral blood mononuclear cells (PBMCs), obtained when the disease was refractory, from a patient treated with antithyroid drugs. The chain is built from TRBV6-2 or TRBV6-3 and TRBJ2-7, with TRBD1 identical over 7 bases. The CDR3 DNA reads TGTGCCAGCAGTGAAAGACAGGGTCGGGACGAGCAGTACTTC. It codes for CASSERQGRDEQYF.